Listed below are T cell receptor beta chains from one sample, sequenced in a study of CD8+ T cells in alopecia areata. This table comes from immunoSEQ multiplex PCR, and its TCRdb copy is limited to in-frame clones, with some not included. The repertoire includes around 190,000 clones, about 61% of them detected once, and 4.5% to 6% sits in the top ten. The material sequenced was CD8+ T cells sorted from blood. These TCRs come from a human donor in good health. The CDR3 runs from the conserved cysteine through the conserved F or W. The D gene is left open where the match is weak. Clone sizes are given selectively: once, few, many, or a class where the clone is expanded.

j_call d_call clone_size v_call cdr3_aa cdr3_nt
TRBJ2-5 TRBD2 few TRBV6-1 CASSEGRWLAGGRQETQYF TGTGCCAGCAGTGAAGGGCGATGGCTAGCGGGGGGAAGACAAGAGACCCAGTACTTC
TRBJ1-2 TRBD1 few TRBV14 CASSQRTGNANYGYTF TGTGCCAGCAGCCAAAGGACAGGGAACGCTAACTATGGCTACACCTTC
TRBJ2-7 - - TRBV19 CASRGGYEQYF TGTGCCAGTAGAGGGGGCTACGAGCAGTACTTC
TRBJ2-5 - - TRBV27 CASSLLGGASETQYF TGTGCCAGCAGTTTATTAGGTGGGGCGAGCGAGACCCAGTACTTC
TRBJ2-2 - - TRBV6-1 CASSLGELFF TGTGCCAGCAGTCTCGGGGAGCTGTTTTTT
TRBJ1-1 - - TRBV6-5 CASSYGRGTEAFF TGTGCCAGCAGTTACGGGAGGGGGACTGAAGCTTTCTTT
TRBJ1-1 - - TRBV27 CASSLTGTNTEAFF TGTGCCAGCAGTTTAACAGGCACGAACACTGAAGCTTTCTTT
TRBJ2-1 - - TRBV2 CASHEGEQFF TGTGCCAGCCACGAGGGTGAGCAGTTCTTC
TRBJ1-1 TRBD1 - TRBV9 CASSGSTGGITEAFF TGTGCCAGCAGCGGATCGACAGGGGGCATCACTGAAGCTTTCTTT
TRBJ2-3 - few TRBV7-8 CASSLVDTPFTDTQYF TGTGCCAGCAGCTTGGTAGACACCCCATTCACAGATACGCAGTATTTT
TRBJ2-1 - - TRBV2 CASLSQTLFF TGTGCCTCCCTATCCCAGACCCTGTTCTTC
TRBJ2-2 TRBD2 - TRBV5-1 CASNSLTSVDGELFF TGCGCCAGCAACTCCCTGACTAGCGTTGACGGGGAGCTGTTTTTT
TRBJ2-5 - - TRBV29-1 CSVVMGSQEQYF TGCAGCGTTGTTATGGGTTCGCAAGAGCAGTACTTC
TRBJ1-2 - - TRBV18 CASSNGAYGYTF TGTGCCAGCTCGAACGGGGCCTATGGCTACACCTTC
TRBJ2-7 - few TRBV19 CASSMGTIQSSYEQYF TGTGCCAGTAGTATGGGGACGATCCAAAGCTCCTACGAGCAGTACTTC
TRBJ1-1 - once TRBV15 CATSWARGTEAFF TGTGCCACCAGTTGGGCTCGAGGGACTGAAGCTTTCTTT
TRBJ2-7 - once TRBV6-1 CASTFGPRSEQYF TGTGCCAGCACCTTCGGTCCTAGAAGCGAGCAGTACTTC
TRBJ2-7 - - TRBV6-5 CASRHPPSYEQYF TGTGCCAGCAGACATCCCCCCTCCTACGAGCAGTACTTC
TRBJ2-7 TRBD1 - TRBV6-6 CASSQDRGSYEQYF TGTGCCAGCAGTCAGGACAGGGGCAGCTACGAGCAGTACTTC
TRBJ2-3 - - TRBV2 CASSDSAETSTDTQYF TGTGCCAGCAGTGATTCGGCAGAGACTAGCACAGATACGCAGTATTTT
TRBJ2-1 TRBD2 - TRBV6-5 CASSLGRGYNEQFF TGTGCCAGCAGTTTGGGGCGGGGGTACAATGAGCAGTTCTTC
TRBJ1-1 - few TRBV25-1 CASEGGTEAFF TGTGCCAGCGAGGGTGGCACTGAAGCTTTCTTT
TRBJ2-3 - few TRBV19 CASSTRGAGITDTQYF TGTGCCAGTAGTACCCGGGGGGCAGGGATCACAGATACGCAGTATTTT
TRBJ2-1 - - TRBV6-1 CASSEGPTYNEQFF TGTGCCAGCAGTGAAGGTCCTACCTACAATGAGCAGTTCTTC
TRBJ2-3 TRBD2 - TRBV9 CASSVQAGKADTQYF TGTGCCAGCAGCGTACAAGCGGGGAAAGCAGATACGCAGTATTTT
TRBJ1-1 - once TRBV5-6 CASSLGQGRVNTEAFF TGTGCCAGCAGCTTGGGGCAGGGCCGAGTGAACACTGAAGCTTTCTTT
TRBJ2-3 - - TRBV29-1 CSVVGQRTDTQYF TGCAGCGTTGTAGGGCAGCGCACAGATACGCAGTATTTT
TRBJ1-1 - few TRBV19 CASSPEGVNTEAFF TGTGCCAGTAGTCCCGAAGGGGTGAACACTGAAGCTTTCTTT
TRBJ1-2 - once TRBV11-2 CASSLDGGPYGYTF TGTGCCAGCAGCTTGGACGGCGGGCCCTATGGCTACACCTTC
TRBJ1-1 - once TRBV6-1 CASSEVVGGNTEAFF TGTGCCAGCAGTGAAGTAGTTGGGGGCAACACTGAAGCTTTCTTT
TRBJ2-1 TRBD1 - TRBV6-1 CASSRTGGNEQFF TGTGCCAGCAGCCGGACAGGGGGCAATGAGCAGTTCTTC
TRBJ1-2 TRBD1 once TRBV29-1 CSVAVGQGGYGYTF TGCAGCGTTGCCGTAGGGCAGGGGGGCTATGGCTACACCTTC
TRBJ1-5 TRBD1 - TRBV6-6 CASSGTASNQPQHF TGTGCCAGCAGCGGGACAGCTAGCAATCAGCCCCAGCATTTT
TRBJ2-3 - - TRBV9 CASSVVRSTDTQYF TGTGCCAGCAGCGTAGTCCGAAGCACAGATACGCAGTATTTT
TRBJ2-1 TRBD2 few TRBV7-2 CASSPLLAGGRNEQFF TGTGCCAGCAGCCCCCTACTAGCGGGGGGGCGGAATGAGCAGTTCTTC
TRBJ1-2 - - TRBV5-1 CASSPSGWGYTF TGCGCCAGCAGCCCATCGGGGTGGGGCTACACCTTC
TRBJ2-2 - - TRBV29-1 CSASGSVEAGELFF TGCAGCGCTTCCGGGTCCGTGGAGGCCGGGGAGCTGTTTTTT
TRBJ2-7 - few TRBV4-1 CASSQDQEGAYEQYF TGCGCCAGCAGCCAAGATCAGGAGGGGGCATACGAGCAGTACTTC
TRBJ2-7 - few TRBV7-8 CASSSNYEQYF TGTGCCAGCAGCTCAAACTACGAGCAGTACTTC
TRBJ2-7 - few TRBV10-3 CAISPPGGPYEQYF TGTGCCATCAGTCCCCCCGGCGGACCGTATGAGCAGTACTTC
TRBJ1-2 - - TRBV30 CAWFHTARGRNGYTF TGTGCCTGGTTTCATACAGCGCGGGGGAGAAATGGCTACACCTTC
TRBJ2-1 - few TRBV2 CASSEASGVVNEQFF TGTGCCAGCAGTGAAGCCAGTGGTGTAGTCAATGAGCAGTTCTTC
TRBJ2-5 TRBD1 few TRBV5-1 CASSSRQGWVQETQYF TGCGCCAGCAGTTCCAGACAGGGGTGGGTCCAAGAGACCCAGTACTTC